Presented here are 4 T cell receptor beta chains from one specimen sequenced in a study of human T cells and chemical hapten exposure (dated by TCRdb to the early 2020s). The library was obtained by RACE. The instrument given in TCRdb is NextSeq 500. TCRdb took the public reads, trimmed them with fastp at Q25, ran MiXCR for clone calling and kept in-frame beta chains. Here each entry gathers all rows of one CDR3 protein and keeps the most common genes and DNA. Across this sample there are about 82,000 distinct CDR3 sequences, with about an eighth seen only once. Together, the top ten hold 5.7% of the sample. The time point label, read with the paper, signifies: patch test 3, about 24 weeks after DPC sensitization. In the paper's terms, the treatment or condition label means: therapeutic diphenylcyclopropenone sensitization with weekly scalp DPC. The starting material was whole blood, obtained in connection with sensitization to the hapten diphenylcyclopropenone (DPC). The receptors were gathered from a woman between 50 and 59 years old with alopecia areata. Some clones in this sample may be carry-over from other donors' samples.

This clonotype appeared a few times. The V call is TRBV11-2, the J call TRBJ2-5; TRBD2 matches 16 bases. The CDR3 sequence is 16 residues long. CDR1 and CDR2 (germline): SGHAT, FQNNGV. J gave up 4 bases and V 5 bases, and 4 bases lay outside the gene matches. The CDR3 coding sequence is TGTGCCAGCAGCCTGGGACTAGCGGGAGGGCTAGAGACCCAGTACTTC. Protein sequence: CASSLGLAGGLETQYF. The variable domain in full, completed from reference TRBV11-2 and TRBJ2-5, reads EAGVAQSPRYKIIEKRQSVAFWCNPISGHATLYWYQQILGQGPKLLIQFQNNGVVDDSQLPKDRFSAERLKGVDSTLKIQPAKLEDSAVYLCASSLGLAGGLETQYFGPGTRLLVL.

This clonotype was recorded a few times. V usage is TRBV29-1 and J usage is TRBJ2-1; the match to TRBD1 covers 7 bases. Germline V gene lookup returns CDR1 SQVTM and CDR2 ANQGSEA. The length of the CDR3 is 12 residues. J lost 4 bases, V lost 6 bases, and 3 bases had no gene match. The CDR3 loop is CSVRQGYNEQFF. The CDR3 DNA sequence: TGCAGCGTCCGACAGGGATACAATGAGCAGTTCTTC.

This sequence joins TRBV14 and TRBJ1-2; D remains ambiguous. The CDR3 runs to 12 residues. V dropped 6 bases and J dropped 4 bases, with 9 bases sitting between them. Germline CDR1 reads SGHDN; CDR2 reads FVKESK. CDR3 DNA: TGTGCCAGCAGTAAGCACCGCTATGGCTACACCTTC. It codes for CASSKHRYGYTF.

This clonotype was seen only a few times. This chain uses TRBV10-3 with TRBJ2-7, with D uncertain. CDR1 is ENHRY and CDR2 is SYGVKD in the germline V gene. The CDR3 runs to 11 residues. V shed 9 bases and J shed 5 bases, with 11 bases lying between them. The CDR3 loop is CAIQASDEQYF. CDR3 sequence (DNA): TGTGCCATTCAAGCTAGTGACGAGCAGTACTTC.